A selection of T cell receptor beta chains follows, all from one sample in a study of OX40 agonist ivuxolimab in advanced cancers. Method: immunoSEQ multiplex PCR; TCRdb's copy keeps in-frame clones and lacks some. This sample has 60,000 or so clones, with roughly 84% found just once. The specimen was CD4+ or CD8+ T cells sorted from blood, collected in a trial of the OX40 agonist ivuxolimab. These receptor sequences come from an adult with an advanced solid tumor such as melanoma, head and neck, liver or kidney cancer. Both conserved end residues are part of each CDR3. The D gene is left open where the match is weak. Size tells how often a clone was seen (once, few, many) or the class of an expanded clone, and some rows leave it out.

D gene,V gene,J gene,clone size,CDR3 protein,CDR3 DNA
NA,TRBV18,TRBJ1-5,few,CASSPPAGGSNQPQHF,TGTGCCAGCTCACCACCGGCAGGCGGTAGCAATCAGCCCCAGCATTTT
TRBD1,TRBV19,TRBJ2-7,NA,CASSSQGAAYEQYF,TGTGCCAGTAGCTCACAGGGGGCGGCCTACGAGCAGTACTTC
NA,TRBV20-1,TRBJ2-2,NA,CSARNAGELFF,TGCAGTGCTAGGAATGCCGGGGAGCTGTTTTTT
NA,TRBV28,TRBJ1-5,NA,CASRRAWGNQPQHF,TGTGCCAGCAGGCGGGCCTGGGGCAATCAGCCCCAGCATTTT
NA,TRBV9,TRBJ2-1,NA,CASSSKGTSYNEQFF,TGTGCCAGCAGCTCTAAAGGGACATCCTACAATGAGCAGTTCTTC
NA,TRBV6-1,TRBJ1-1,NA,CASGLSGAGTEAFF,TGTGCCAGCGGCCTCTCGGGGGCCGGGACTGAAGCTTTCTTT
NA,TRBV2,TRBJ2-5,NA,CASSVQGARGGETQYF,TGTGCCAGCAGTGTACAAGGTGCCAGGGGGGGGGAGACCCAGTACTTC
NA,TRBV2,TRBJ2-7,NA,CASSGITGDEQYF,TGTGCCAGCAGTGGTATTACAGGAGACGAGCAGTACTTC
NA,TRBV28,TRBJ2-4,NA,CASSLAGVGVSETKNIQYF,TGTGCCAGCAGTTTAGCCGGGGTGGGCGTAAGTGAGACCAAAAACATTCAGTACTTC
NA,TRBV28,TRBJ1-1,NA,CASSWSNTEAFF,TGTGCCAGCAGCTGGAGTAACACTGAAGCTTTCTTT
TRBD1,TRBV7-2,TRBJ1-1,NA,CASSFRWTGNTEAFF,TGTGCCAGCAGCTTCCGGTGGACAGGGAACACTGAAGCTTTCTTT
TRBD2,TRBV28,TRBJ2-3,NA,CASRAGSTDTQYF,TGTGCCAGCCGAGCGGGGAGCACAGATACGCAGTATTTT
NA,TRBV19,TRBJ1-2,NA,CATSGVTYGYTF,TGTGCCACCTCAGGGGTTACCTATGGCTACACCTTC
TRBD1,TRBV25-1,TRBJ1-2,once,CASSESQGVNYGYTF,TGTGCCAGCAGTGAATCACAGGGGGTAAACTATGGCTACACCTTC
NA,TRBV9,TRBJ2-1,NA,CASSLSQGTYNEQFF,TGTGCCAGCAGCTTATCGCAGGGGACTTACAATGAGCAGTTCTTC
NA,TRBV27,TRBJ1-5,NA,CASSPGSGSNQPQHF,TGTGCCAGCAGTCCAGGGTCGGGTAGCAATCAGCCCCAGCATTTT
NA,TRBV6-1,TRBJ2-3,NA,CASSEDPTDTQYF,TGTGCCAGCAGTGAAGATCCCACAGATACGCAGTATTTT
TRBD1,TRBV9,TRBJ1-2,NA,CASSVGQGNYGYTF,TGTGCCAGCAGCGTAGGACAGGGGAACTATGGCTACACCTTC
NA,TRBV19,TRBJ2-6,NA,CASSKGSGAAGANVLTF,TGTGCCAGTAGTAAAGGTTCGGGGGCGGCGGGGGCCAACGTCCTGACTTTC
NA,TRBV10-3,TRBJ2-5,NA,CAISEARGEQETQYF,TGTGCCATCAGTGAGGCCCGGGGTGAGCAAGAGACCCAGTACTTC
TRBD1,TRBV7-9,TRBJ2-1,once,CASSLALRTGHNEQFF,TGTGCCAGCAGCTTAGCTTTAAGGACAGGGCACAATGAGCAGTTCTTC
NA,TRBV9,TRBJ1-4,NA,CASSVAMETQEKLFF,TGTGCCAGCAGCGTCGCGATGGAGACACAAGAAAAACTGTTTTTT
NA,TRBV11-3,TRBJ1-3,NA,CASSLGAGSGNTIYF,TGTGCCAGCAGCTTAGGAGCGGGCTCTGGAAACACCATATATTTT
TRBD2,TRBV5-6,TRBJ2-1,NA,CASSSWTSGGPGYNEQFF,TGTGCCAGCAGTTCCTGGACTAGCGGGGGTCCCGGGTACAATGAGCAGTTCTTC
NA,TRBV2,TRBJ1-5,NA,CASSESSYQPQHF,TGTGCCAGCAGTGAAAGTTCCTATCAGCCCCAGCATTTT
TRBD1,TRBV7-3,TRBJ2-1,NA,CASSQDRGHNNEQFF,TGTGCCAGCAGCCAAGACAGGGGGCATAACAATGAGCAGTTCTTC
NA,TRBV28,TRBJ1-2,NA,CASSPGTGMIGYGYTF,TGTGCCAGCAGTCCCGGTACAGGGATGATTGGCTATGGCTACACCTTC
NA,TRBV2,TRBJ2-1,few,CASSLANEQFF,TGTGCCAGCAGCCTAGCGAACGAGCAGTTCTTC
TRBD2,TRBV10-1,TRBJ2-7,NA,CASSEGLAYNYEQYF,TGCGCCAGCAGTGAGGGACTAGCGTATAATTACGAGCAGTACTTC
NA,TRBV28,TRBJ1-1,NA,CASRSQGMYTEAFF,TGTGCCAGCCGAAGTCAGGGGATGTACACTGAAGCTTTCTTT
NA,TRBV7-3,TRBJ1-1,few,CASSLGPANEAFF,TGTGCCAGCAGCTTAGGGCCTGCTAATGAAGCTTTCTTT
NA,TRBV28,TRBJ1-6,NA,CASSLYRADNSPLHF,TGTGCCAGCAGTTTATACAGGGCTGATAATTCACCCCTCCACTTT